The clone carrying this T cell receptor (beta chain) was counted at least ten times. The antigen remains undetermined. Deletions cut 5 bases from V and 8 bases from J, with 16 bases between. This CDR3 is 14 amino acids long. CDR1 and CDR2 (germline): SGHVS, FNYEAQ. This specimen belongs to a study of T cells after yellow fever vaccination. Study results and caveats: Clonotypes appearing in both CD4 and CD8 compartments existed, and their share was small. The secondary response was weaker, and its peak arrived faster, on day 5 versus 15.

Making TCR cDNA involved 5'RACE template switching, which added UMIs and a universal primer site. From the 5' RACE reads, TCRdb called clonotypes with MiXCR, one entry per CDR3 protein. The data hold about 75,000 distinct CDR3 sequences, with about 7.7% observed a single time. The rearrangement links TRBV7-6 to TRBJ2-1; no definite D call. Source: CD8+ T cells sorted from PBMCs, taken more than 8 days after the first yellow fever vaccination. The receptor was derived from a man between 18 and 35 years old who received the YFV17D yellow fever vaccine. CDR3 protein: CASSPRARRDEQFF. CDR3 nucleotide sequence: TGTGCCAGCAGCCCCCGGGCCCGTCGGGATGAGCAGTTCTTC.